A selection of T cell receptor beta chains follows, all from one sample in a study of human T cells and chemical hapten exposure. TCRdb re-called the RACE reads with MiXCR, one entry per CDR3 protein. The sample comprises around 380,000 distinct CDR3 sequences, about 4.4% of which are singletons, and approximately 2.3% rests with the top ten. Here the sequenced sample was whole blood, taken in connection with sensitization to the hapten diphenylcyclopropenone (DPC). These receptors were obtained from a woman in her forties or fifties with alopecia areata. Some clones in this sample may be carry-over from other donors' samples. CDR3s include the opening cysteine and the closing phenylalanine or tryptophan. D genes are given only for firm matches. Rows give clone size only sometimes, using once, few, many, or a class for an expanded clone.

v_call	d_call	j_call	clone_size	cdr3_aa	cdr3_nt
TRBV7-2	.	TRBJ1-4	many	CASSLQANNEKLFF	TGTGCCAGCAGCTTACAGGCGAATAATGAAAAACTGTTTTTT
TRBV28	.	TRBJ1-2	few	CASSPTGTIDGYTF	TGTGCCAGCAGTCCCACCGGGACGATCGATGGCTACACCTTC
TRBV20-1	.	TRBJ1-1	many	CSARVQNTEAFF	TGCAGTGCTAGAGTACAAAACACTGAAGCTTTCTTT
TRBV18	.	TRBJ2-1	.	CASSPRGALSYNEQFF	TGTGCCAGCTCACCACGAGGGGCACTCTCCTACAATGAGCAGTTCTTC
TRBV20-1	TRBD2	TRBJ2-1	few	CSALGLAAYNEQFF	TGCAGTGCTTTGGGACTAGCGGCCTACAATGAGCAGTTCTTC
TRBV6-2/TRBV6-3	.	TRBJ2-7	many	CASSYDTSGEQYF	TGTGCCAGCAGTTATGACACCTCCGGGGAGCAGTACTTC
TRBV5-6	.	TRBJ2-6	.	CASSLRLAQRARFGANVLTF	TGTGCCAGCAGCTTGCGTCTCGCCCAGCGCGCCCGTTTTGGGGCCAACGTCCTGACTTTC
TRBV9	.	TRBJ2-5	many	CASSVAIRETQETQYF	TGTGCCAGCAGCGTAGCTATTAGGGAGACCCAAGAGACCCAGTACTTC
TRBV6-2/TRBV6-3	.	TRBJ1-5	many	CASSKDSSNQPQHF	TGTGCCAGCAGTAAGGACAGTAGCAATCAGCCCCAGCATTTT
TRBV18	TRBD1	TRBJ2-7	few	CASSPLGQGTEEQYF	TGTGCCAGCTCACCACTGGGACAGGGGACTGAGGAGCAGTACTTC
TRBV19	TRBD2	TRBJ2-7	many	CASSASGTTYEQYF	TGTGCCAGTAGTGCTAGCGGAACCACCTACGAGCAGTACTTC
TRBV6-1	.	TRBJ1-1	many	CASSDMRGDTEAFF	TGTGCCAGCAGTGATATGCGGGGAGACACTGAAGCTTTCTTT
TRBV27	.	TRBJ2-5	many	CASTGGGGQETQYF	TGTGCCAGCACCGGCGGAGGGGGGCAAGAGACCCAGTACTTC
TRBV11-2	.	TRBJ2-7	few	CASSSPPGPEQYF	TGTGCCAGCAGCTCCCCCCCTGGGCCCGAGCAGTACTTC
TRBV20-1	TRBD1	TRBJ2-1	many	CSASGGQGQTYNEQFF	TGCAGTGCTTCAGGCGGACAGGGCCAGACTTACAATGAGCAGTTCTTC
TRBV5-4	.	TRBJ2-4	.	CASSFGAKNIQYF	TGTGCCAGCAGCTTTGGAGCCAAAAACATTCAGTACTTC
TRBV9	TRBD2	TRBJ2-7	many	CASSVAGRESYEQYF	TGTGCCAGCAGCGTAGCGGGGCGGGAGTCCTACGAGCAGTACTTC
TRBV29-1	.	TRBJ2-5	many	CSSKGRGRQETQYF	TGCAGCTCGAAAGGGCGGGGGCGCCAAGAGACCCAGTACTTC
TRBV7-2	TRBD2	TRBJ2-5	many	CASSLGGGGETQYF	TGTGCCAGCAGCTTAGGGGGCGGGGGAGAGACCCAGTACTTC
TRBV12-3/TRBV12-4	TRBD2	TRBJ2-7	many	CASSVSGGDEQYF	TGTGCCAGCAGCGTTAGCGGGGGGGACGAGCAGTACTTC
TRBV5-1	.	TRBJ2-1	many	CASSGRQGSYNEQFF	TGCGCCAGCAGCGGGAGGCAGGGAAGCTACAATGAGCAGTTCTTC
TRBV6-5	TRBD2	TRBJ2-7	few	CASSYSAGSYEQYF	TGTGCCAGCAGTTACTCAGCGGGATCCTACGAGCAGTACTTC
TRBV6-2/TRBV6-3	TRBD1	TRBJ2-7	few	CATLSRDRPYEQYF	TGTGCCACCCTAAGCCGGGACAGACCCTACGAGCAGTACTTC
TRBV27	.	TRBJ2-1	many	CASSPPPGRRLVDEQFF	TGTGCCAGCAGCCCGCCACCGGGACGACGCTTGGTGGATGAGCAGTTCTTC
TRBV12-3/TRBV12-4	TRBD1	TRBJ1-2	few	CASSLTGGGFIEGYTF	TGTGCCAGCAGTCTCACAGGGGGCGGATTTATTGAAGGCTACACCTTC
TRBV29-1	.	TRBJ2-1	many	CSVEDRGSSYNEQFF	TGCAGCGTTGAAGATCGGGGTAGCTCCTACAATGAGCAGTTCTTC
TRBV5-4	.	TRBJ1-2	.	CASSLDGFYGYTF	TGTGCCAGCAGCTTGGACGGTTTCTATGGCTACACCTTC